The entry below gives a single T cell receptor beta chain sequence along with its context. As yet, its antigen is unknown. They ran version v3.0 of the immunoSEQ assay at survey level. TCRdb's copy holds only in-frame clones and misses some; the assay was immunoSEQ multiplex PCR. Of about 48,000 clones in the sample, approximately 79% were seen once. The data stem from a study of long-term antiretroviral therapy in people with HIV. Study-wide results and limits: Post-ART samples showed increased diversity that remained below transplant donor control levels. HIV repertoires had narrower CDR3 length ranges than controls.

The TCR originated in a woman aged 18-29 years with HIV. Specimen: unsorted PBMCs, collected 0.8 years after starting antiretroviral therapy.

CDR3 nucleotides: TGCGCCAGCAGGCCCATGGAGGGTGAAAACATTCAGTACTTC. Residues: CASRPMEGENIQYF. The gene calls are TRBV5-1 and TRBJ2-4; TRBD2 is a possible D gene (6 bases). The CDR3 loop spans 14 amino acids. Germline V lookup: CDR1 SGHRS, CDR2 YFSETQ. The V end was cut by 5 bases, the J end by 5 bases, with 14 bases between.